This is a list of T cell receptor beta chains from one sample in a study of blood T cell repertoires in COVID-19. This table comes from immunoSEQ multiplex PCR, and its TCRdb copy is limited to in-frame clones, with some not included. The repertoire holds about 30,000 clones, roughly 85% seen once, with around 6.6% in the top ten. Sequencing was carried out using peripheral blood. Every receptor here comes from a man aged 55 to 70 with active COVID-19. Both conserved end residues are part of each CDR3. Fields, in order: D gene, J gene, V gene, clone size, CDR3 protein, CDR3 DNA. The D gene is left open where the match is weak. Clone size, where shown, is once, few, many, or a class for clones that have expanded.

d_gene: TRBD1
j_gene: TRBJ1-1
v_gene: TRBV3-1/TRBV3-2
abundance: .
CDR3aa: CASSPPRTGGMTEAFF
CDR3nt: TGTGCCAGCAGTCCCCCCCGGACAGGGGGGATGACTGAAGCTTTCTTT

d_gene: TRBD1
j_gene: TRBJ2-7
v_gene: TRBV5-1
abundance: .
CDR3aa: CASSLEGGGDEQYF
CDR3nt: TGCGCCAGCAGCTTGGAAGGGGGCGGCGACGAGCAGTACTTC

d_gene: .
j_gene: TRBJ1-1
v_gene: TRBV2
abundance: .
CDR3aa: CASQGYYTEAFF
CDR3nt: TGTGCCTCACAGGGTTACTACACTGAAGCTTTCTTT

d_gene: TRBD2
j_gene: TRBJ2-1
v_gene: TRBV19
abundance: .
CDR3aa: CASSPTSRTYNEQFF
CDR3nt: TGTGCCAGTAGCCCGACTAGCCGAACCTACAATGAGCAGTTCTTC

d_gene: TRBD1
j_gene: TRBJ2-7
v_gene: TRBV6-5
abundance: .
CDR3aa: CASSNRQGAVYEQYF
CDR3nt: TGTGCCAGCAGTAACCGACAGGGGGCAGTGTACGAGCAGTACTTC

d_gene: .
j_gene: TRBJ1-2
v_gene: TRBV28
abundance: .
CDR3aa: CASSLLGGGYTF
CDR3nt: TGTGCCAGCAGTTTGCTGGGGGGTGGCTACACCTTC

d_gene: .
j_gene: TRBJ2-7
v_gene: TRBV3-1/TRBV3-2
abundance: .
CDR3aa: CASSQGSITGYSTYEQYF
CDR3nt: TGTGCCAGCAGCCAAGGATCCATCACAGGTTACTCTACCTACGAGCAGTACTTC

d_gene: TRBD1
j_gene: TRBJ1-4
v_gene: TRBV19
abundance: few
CDR3aa: CASSITGTANEKLFF
CDR3nt: TGTGCCAGTAGTATTACCGGGACAGCTAATGAAAAACTGTTTTTT

d_gene: .
j_gene: TRBJ1-2
v_gene: TRBV18
abundance: .
CDR3aa: CASSLDDGVPYGYTF
CDR3nt: TGTGCCAGCTCACTAGACGACGGGGTCCCCTATGGCTACACCTTC

d_gene: TRBD1
j_gene: TRBJ2-2
v_gene: TRBV6-6
abundance: .
CDR3aa: CASSRDRTNTGELFF
CDR3nt: TGTGCCAGCAGTCGGGACAGGACTAACACCGGGGAGCTGTTTTTT

d_gene: TRBD1
j_gene: TRBJ1-2
v_gene: TRBV7-9
abundance: .
CDR3aa: CASSLAAGGTGGYGYTF
CDR3nt: TGTGCCAGCAGCTTAGCGGCGGGCGGGACAGGAGGCTATGGCTACACCTTC

d_gene: TRBD2
j_gene: TRBJ2-1
v_gene: TRBV6-6
abundance: .
CDR3aa: CATLSGRSDEQFF
CDR3nt: TGTGCCACCCTTAGCGGGAGAAGCGATGAGCAGTTCTTC

d_gene: TRBD2
j_gene: TRBJ2-7
v_gene: TRBV6-6
abundance: .
CDR3aa: CASSPGTGGGFSYEQYF
CDR3nt: TGTGCCAGCAGTCCCGGGACGGGGGGAGGCTTCTCCTACGAGCAGTACTTC

d_gene: .
j_gene: TRBJ2-2
v_gene: TRBV27
abundance: .
CDR3aa: CASSFLTGELFF
CDR3nt: TGTGCCAGCAGTTTTCTCACCGGGGAGCTGTTTTTT

d_gene: TRBD2
j_gene: TRBJ2-7
v_gene: TRBV7-2
abundance: once
CDR3aa: CASSPGSGSPYEQYF
CDR3nt: TGTGCCAGCAGCCCAGGGAGCGGGAGTCCCTACGAGCAGTACTTC

d_gene: TRBD2
j_gene: TRBJ2-2
v_gene: TRBV2
abundance: .
CDR3aa: CASTLAPGGELFF
CDR3nt: TGTGCCAGCACACTAGCGCCAGGGGGGGAGCTGTTTTTT

d_gene: TRBD1
j_gene: TRBJ1-2
v_gene: TRBV28
abundance: medium-sized
CDR3aa: CASRPRDRHGYTF
CDR3nt: TGTGCCAGCAGACCCCGGGACAGGCACGGCTACACCTTC

d_gene: .
j_gene: TRBJ2-2
v_gene: TRBV5-1
abundance: .
CDR3aa: CASSMRTGTGELFF
CDR3nt: TGCGCCAGCAGCATGAGGACTGGCACCGGGGAGCTGTTTTTT